Described below is a single TCR beta chain sequence and its context. What it recognizes is unknown. In the PCR, 60 Vbeta and 13 Jbeta primers were used. Measured with immunoSEQ multiplex PCR; TCRdb has only the in-frame clones, and not every one. The sample shows 150,000 to 200,000 clones, approximately 84% of them seen only once. This sample was included in a study of cytomegalovirus exposure and HLA in healthy donors. Study-level results: Differences between HLA loci emerged in a later analysis of TCR association rates, with DRB1 most and HLA-C fewest.

The CDR3 runs 17 residues. V lost 2 bases, J lost 1 base, and 12 bases lay in between. CDR1 and CDR2 from the germline V gene are LGHNA and YSLEER. This chain connects TRBV4-3 to TRBJ2-6; possibly TRBD1 for D (6 bases). Source material: PBMCs. This TCR came from a man aged 18-30 years in good health and CMV-seropositive. The CDR3 DNA reads as TGCGCCAGCAGCCAACAGGGGCCCCTATCTGGGGCCAACGTCCTGACTTTC. It yields the protein CASSQQGPLSGANVLTF.